Listed here are 21 T cell receptor beta chains from one sample, sequenced in a study of shared clonotypes between healthy human individuals. Generated by immunoSEQ multiplex PCR, the TCRdb table keeps only in-frame clones and is missing some. The table shows millions of clones, with roughly 91% occurring only once. Terminally differentiated effector memory CD45RA+ cells were left out of the naive CD8 fraction, which was CD45RO-negative and positively selected for CCR7. Material: naive CD8+ T cells from PBMCs. These receptors all stem from a young man in good health. Some clones in this sample may be carry-over from other donors' samples.

Remarks on this clone: One junction end disagrees with the germline gene, perhaps due to a read error. The rearrangement uses TRBV7-9 and TRBJ2-5, with D possibly being TRBD2 (6 bases). The CDR3 has 14 amino acids. Germline V lookup: CDR1 SEHNR, CDR2 FQNEAQ (reference sequence). CDR3 in amino acids: CASSGEDGQETQYF. In DNA form, the CDR3 reads TGTGCCAGCAGTGGGGAGGACGGACAAGAAACCCAGTACTTC.

The V and J genes are TRBV11-2 and TRBJ2-7; D remains unclear. The CDR3 sequence is 15 residues long. V lost 1 base and J lost 3, with 13 bases in between. The germline V gene encodes CDR1 SGHAT and CDR2 FQNNGV. The CDR3 nucleotides read TGTGCCAGCAGCTTAGGGAAAGGAAAGGGCTACGAGCAGTACTTC. This gives the protein CASSLGKGKGYEQYF.

This clone was seen only once. The V and J genes are TRBV4-1 and TRBJ2-7, with D tentatively TRBD1 (5 bases). CDR3 length equals 15 residues. V was clipped by 0 bases and J by 3 bases, with 12 bases between them. Germline values: CDR1 MGHRA, CDR2 YSYEKL. The CDR3 DNA reads as TGCGCCAGCAGCCAAGACCTGACAGCCAGCTACGAGCAGTACTTC. Protein: CASSQDLTASYEQYF.

The V call is TRBV27, the J call TRBJ1-2; D is possibly TRBD1 (5 bases). There are 14 residues in the CDR3. Germline assignment: CDR1 MNHEY and CDR2 SMNVEV (reference sequence). With 4 bases removed from V and 1 base from J, the gap between germline ends came to 10 bases. The CDR3 reads CASSSEGSNYGYTF. CDR3 coding DNA: TGTGCCAGCAGTTCGGAGGGGAGTAACTATGGCTACACCTTC.

The genes are TRBV4-3 and TRBJ2-1; maybe TRBD2 (5 bases). Trimming left V 0 bases short and J 4 bases short, with 16 bases between. CDR3 length: 17 amino acids. In germline, CDR1 is LGHNA, CDR2 YSLEER. The CDR3 reads CASSQDLEAVIYNEQFF. The CDR3 DNA reads as TGCGCCAGCAGCCAAGATCTCGAAGCGGTAATTTACAATGAGCAGTTCTTC.

This chain links TRBV29-1 with TRBJ2-1, with D maybe TRBD2 (6 bases). CDR1 and CDR2 (germline): SQVTM, ANQGSEA. The CDR3 contains 15 residues. V dropped 5 bases and J dropped 9 bases, with 23 bases sitting between them. CDR3 sequence: CSVLGGGLRFVEQFF. CDR3 DNA: TGCAGCGTTCTGGGCGGCGGACTAAGGTTTGTTGAGCAGTTCTTC.

The chain has TRBV4-2 and TRBJ2-3; perhaps TRBD1 as D (5 bases). CDR1 and CDR2 from the germline V gene are LGHNA and YNFKEQ. The CDR3 runs to 13 residues. The V end lost 0 bases, the J end lost 5 bases, and 6 bases lay between the germline ends. CDR3 nucleotide sequence: TGTGCCAGCAGCCAAGACAGGGTAGATACGCAGTATTTT. Translating gives CASSQDRVDTQYF.

As for this clone: This sample also contains other DNA sequences that code for the same CDR3. The chain is built from TRBV27 and TRBJ1-1; D may be TRBD1 (5 bases). Germline V CDR1 and CDR2: MNHEY, SMNVEV (reference sequence). The CDR3 runs to 12 residues. The ends were cut back, 5 bases at V and 5 bases at J, with 9 bases in the middle. The CDR3 spells CASSVGGTEAFF. The CDR3 DNA is TGTGCCAGCAGTGTCGGGGGGACTGAAGCTTTCTTT.

This chain joins TRBV7-3 and TRBJ2-2; 7 bases fit TRBD2. The CDR3 covers 19 residues. Germline CDR1 is SGHTA and CDR2 is FQGTGA. With 1 base clipped from V and 4 bases from J, the junction kept 15 bases outside the gene matches. CDR3 sequence reads: CASSLSGGLLGGRTGELFF. The DNA of the CDR3 is TGTGCCAGCAGCTTAAGCGGTGGGCTTTTGGGAGGGCGCACCGGGGAGCTGTTTTTT.

The chain combines TRBV6-6 with TRBJ2-7; D is unresolved. V was trimmed by 6 bases and J by 0 bases, leaving 12 bases between them. The germline CDR1 and CDR2 sequences are MNHNY and SVGAGI (reference sequence). This CDR3 has 14 residues. CDR3 protein: CASSHQQTSYEQYF. CDR3 bases: TGTGCCAGCAGCCATCAGCAGACCTCCTACGAGCAGTACTTC.

As to this clone: Distinct nucleotide sequences in the sample also encode this CDR3. V usage is TRBV28 and J usage is TRBJ2-7, with 7 bases lining up with TRBD1. The ends lost 4 bases at V and 0 bases at J; junction bases unmatched: 3. The CDR3 is made up of 14 amino acids. Germline V gene lookup returns CDR1 MDHEN and CDR2 SYDVKM. CDR3 in amino acids: CASSSTGSSYEQYF. CDR3 DNA sequence: TGTGCCAGCAGTTCGACAGGGAGCTCCTACGAGCAGTACTTC.

This clone has a single count. The chain has TRBV14 and TRBJ2-7, with 8 bases matching TRBD2. This CDR3 has 16 residues. With 1 base clipped from V and 1 base from J, the junction kept 6 bases outside the gene matches. Germline loops: CDR1 SGHDN, CDR2 FVKESK. The CDR3 sequence: CASSQGWLAGSYEQYF. CDR3 DNA sequence: TGTGCCAGCAGCCAAGGTTGGCTAGCGGGTTCCTACGAGCAGTACTTC.

The CDR3 spells CSSIEGTGHYTF. DNA for the CDR3: TGCAGCTCAATCGAGGGGACAGGGCACTACACCTTC. This chain uses TRBV29-1 with TRBJ1-2; 9 bases fit TRBD1. Trimming took 8 bases from V and 10 from J; bases not matched to a gene: 11. Germline V lookup: CDR1 SQVTM, CDR2 ANQGSEA. CDR3 length equals 12 residues.

V usage is TRBV9 and J usage is TRBJ1-2; D is possibly TRBD1 (6 bases). The CDR3 covers 15 residues. Deletions cut 2 bases from V and 3 bases from J, with 14 bases between. CDR1 SGDLS and CDR2 YYNGEE come from the germline V gene. This chain's CDR3 is CASSVFGGPDYGYTF. For the CDR3, the DNA is TGTGCCAGCAGCGTTTTCGGGGGGCCTGACTATGGCTACACCTTC.

The CDR3 DNA reads TGCAGCGTTGTGGAAGATAGAGATACGCAGTATTTT. It specifies CSVVEDRDTQYF. V and J are TRBV29-1 and TRBJ2-3; D is ambiguous. V was cut by 4 bases and J by 5 bases, with 10 bases left in between. The CDR3 runs to 12 residues. Germline CDR1 reads SQVTM; CDR2 reads ANQGSEA.

The chain employs TRBV9 and TRBJ1-3; D may be TRBD1 (5 bases). V was cut by 0 bases and J by 4 bases, with 14 bases left in between. This CDR3 contains 16 residues. Germline assignment: CDR1 SGDLS and CDR2 YYNGEE. The CDR3: CASSVDRYLGGNTIYF. CDR3 sequence (DNA): TGTGCCAGCAGCGTAGACAGGTATTTGGGAGGAAACACCATATATTTT.

The rearrangement links TRBV9 to TRBJ2-1; 7 nucleotides align to TRBD1. The V gene's germline CDR1 is SGDLS and CDR2 YYNGEE. V lost 2 bases, J lost 10 bases, and 18 bases stayed unmatched. CDR3 length: 17 residues. The DNA of the CDR3 is TGTGCCAGCAGCGTCCCGAGCGACAGGGCGGGTCTGGGGGAGCAGTTCTTC. It yields the protein CASSVPSDRAGLGEQFF.

V gene TRBV19 combines with J gene TRBJ1-2; D not certain. Trimming took 8 bases from V and 8 from J, leaving 18 bases between them. Germline CDR1 and CDR2: LNHDA and SQIVND (reference sequence). The CDR3 covers 13 residues. The CDR3 DNA follows: TGTGCCAGTTCTCCCGGCCCTCTCTCGGGCTACACCTTC. Its protein product is CASSPGPLSGYTF.

This clone was recorded once. The V call is TRBV7-6, the J call TRBJ2-7; perhaps TRBD1 as D (6 bases). The CDR3 length is 14 residues. CDR1 and CDR2 from the germline V gene are SGHVS and FNYEAQ. V was trimmed by 4 bases and J by 2 bases, leaving 12 bases between them. The CDR3 DNA follows: TGTGCCAGCAGCTACGACAGGTCTCCCTACGAGCAGTACTTC. Amino acids: CASSYDRSPYEQYF.

This clone was observed a single time. The sample contains more than one DNA sequence encoding this CDR3. The gene calls are TRBV28 and TRBJ1-5, with 9 bases lining up with TRBD1. The J segment lost 4 bases and the V segment lost 6 bases, leaving 4 bases of the junction unmatched. Germline assignment: CDR1 MDHEN and CDR2 SYDVKM. The CDR3 is 14 residues long. CDR3: CASSSGQGNQPQHF. DNA for the CDR3: TGTGCCAGCAGCTCGGGACAGGGTAATCAGCCCCAGCATTTT.

Worth noting for this clone: Other DNA variants within this sample encode the same CDR3. The V gene is TRBV19, the J gene TRBJ1-1; no firm D call. Trimming pared 3 bases from V and 2 bases from J, leaving 7 bases between. The V gene's germline CDR1 is LNHDA and CDR2 SQIVND (reference sequence). This CDR3 spans 13 amino acids. CDR3: CASSIGPNTEAFF. CDR3 coding DNA: TGTGCCAGTAGTATCGGACCTAACACTGAAGCTTTCTTT.